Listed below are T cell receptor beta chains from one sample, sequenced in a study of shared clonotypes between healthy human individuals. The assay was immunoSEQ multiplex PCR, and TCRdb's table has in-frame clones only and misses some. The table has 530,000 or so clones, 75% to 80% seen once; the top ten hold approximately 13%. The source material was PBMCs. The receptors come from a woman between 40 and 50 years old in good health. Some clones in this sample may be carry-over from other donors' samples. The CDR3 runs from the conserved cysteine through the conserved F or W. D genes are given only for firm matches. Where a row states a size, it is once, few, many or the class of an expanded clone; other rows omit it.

cdr3_aa: CSVRDTEAFF; cdr3_nt: TGCAGCGTTCGTGACACTGAAGCTTTCTTT; j_call: TRBJ1-1; v_call: TRBV29-1; clone_size: NA; d_call: NA; cdr3_length: 10
cdr3_aa: CAWTLITGGGSPLHF; cdr3_nt: TGTGCCTGGACTCTAATTACAGGAGGAGGTTCACCCCTCCACTTT; j_call: TRBJ1-6; v_call: TRBV30; clone_size: NA; d_call: NA; cdr3_length: 15
cdr3_aa: CAWSAQYNEKLFF; cdr3_nt: TGTGCCTGGAGTGCGCAGTATAATGAAAAACTGTTTTTT; j_call: TRBJ1-4; v_call: TRBV30; clone_size: NA; d_call: NA; cdr3_length: 13
cdr3_aa: CASSERSGRYNEQFF; cdr3_nt: TGTGCCAGCAGTGAACGAAGCGGGAGGTACAATGAGCAGTTCTTC; j_call: TRBJ2-1; v_call: TRBV25-1; clone_size: many; d_call: TRBD2; cdr3_length: 15
cdr3_aa: CASSQVSRAKRRNYGYTF; cdr3_nt: TGTGCCAGCAGCCAAGTCAGCAGGGCGAAACGAAGAAATTATGGCTACACCTTC; j_call: TRBJ1-2; v_call: TRBV14; clone_size: once; d_call: NA; cdr3_length: 18
cdr3_aa: CAWSVVADTQYF; cdr3_nt: TGTGCCTGGAGTGTAGTTGCAGATACGCAGTATTTT; j_call: TRBJ2-3; v_call: TRBV30; clone_size: NA; d_call: NA; cdr3_length: 12
cdr3_aa: CASAPRGSSYNEQFF; cdr3_nt: TGTGCCAGCGCCCCTCGGGGAAGCTCCTACAATGAGCAGTTCTTC; j_call: TRBJ2-1; v_call: TRBV7-9; clone_size: NA; d_call: NA; cdr3_length: 15
cdr3_aa: CASSLEAGVDSPLHF; cdr3_nt: TGTGCCAGCAGCTTAGAGGCAGGGGTTGATTCACCCCTCCACTTT; j_call: TRBJ1-6; v_call: TRBV11-2; clone_size: NA; d_call: NA; cdr3_length: 15
cdr3_aa: CASSLLAGGSGETQYF; cdr3_nt: TGTGCCAGCAGCCTACTAGCGGGAGGATCGGGAGAGACCCAGTACTTC; j_call: TRBJ2-5; v_call: TRBV11-2; clone_size: NA; d_call: TRBD2; cdr3_length: 16
cdr3_aa: CASSVGGLAYNEQFF; cdr3_nt: TGTGCCAGCAGCGTAGGGGGACTTGCCTACAATGAGCAGTTCTTC; j_call: TRBJ2-1; v_call: TRBV7-2; clone_size: NA; d_call: NA; cdr3_length: 15
cdr3_aa: CASNRQGLAGGLNEQFF; cdr3_nt: TGTGCCAGCAATAGACAAGGACTAGCGGGAGGGTTGAATGAGCAGTTCTTC; j_call: TRBJ2-1; v_call: TRBV28; clone_size: NA; d_call: TRBD2; cdr3_length: 17
cdr3_aa: CASSTNSNQPQHF; cdr3_nt: TGTGCCAGTAGTACAAATAGCAATCAGCCCCAGCATTTT; j_call: TRBJ1-5; v_call: TRBV19; clone_size: NA; d_call: NA; cdr3_length: 13
cdr3_aa: CASSKAMGTSVSNSYEQYF; cdr3_nt: TGTGCCAGCAGCAAAGCGATGGGGACTAGCGTGTCCAACTCCTACGAGCAGTACTTC; j_call: TRBJ2-7; v_call: TRBV21-1; clone_size: NA; d_call: NA; cdr3_length: 19
cdr3_aa: CASSPRVGGYNEQFF; cdr3_nt: TGTGCCAGCAGCCCCAGGGTAGGGGGGTACAATGAGCAGTTCTTC; j_call: TRBJ2-1; v_call: TRBV11-2; clone_size: NA; d_call: NA; cdr3_length: 15
cdr3_aa: CASSFVARTQYF; cdr3_nt: TGTGCCAGCAGCTTTGTGGCCCGGACGCAGTATTTT; j_call: TRBJ2-3; v_call: TRBV11-2; clone_size: NA; d_call: NA; cdr3_length: 12
cdr3_aa: CATRVGSGIYEQYF; cdr3_nt: TGTGCCACTCGAGTTGGTAGCGGGATCTACGAGCAGTACTTC; j_call: TRBJ2-7; v_call: TRBV19; clone_size: NA; d_call: TRBD2; cdr3_length: 14
cdr3_aa: CASNRGTGTEAQYF; cdr3_nt: TGCGCCAGCAACCGCGGGACAGGGACAGAGGCCCAGTACTTC; j_call: TRBJ2-5; v_call: TRBV23-1; clone_size: NA; d_call: TRBD1; cdr3_length: 14
cdr3_aa: CASSQDLRLALYNEQFF; cdr3_nt: TGTGCCAGCAGCCAAGATCTGAGGCTAGCGTTGTACAATGAGCAGTTCTTC; j_call: TRBJ2-1; v_call: TRBV14; clone_size: NA; d_call: NA; cdr3_length: 17
cdr3_aa: CAISESPKQETQYF; cdr3_nt: TGTGCCATCAGTGAGTCCCCCAAGCAAGAGACCCAGTACTTC; j_call: TRBJ2-5; v_call: TRBV10-3; clone_size: NA; d_call: NA; cdr3_length: 14
cdr3_aa: CASSVEGLAVFETQYF; cdr3_nt: TGTGCCAGCAGCGTAGAGGGACTAGCGGTTTTTGAGACCCAGTACTTC; j_call: TRBJ2-5; v_call: TRBV9; clone_size: NA; d_call: TRBD2; cdr3_length: 16
cdr3_aa: CASSEQRAPYEQYF; cdr3_nt: TGTGCCAGCAGTGAACAGCGGGCACCCTACGAGCAGTACTTC; j_call: TRBJ2-7; v_call: TRBV2; clone_size: NA; d_call: NA; cdr3_length: 14
cdr3_aa: CASSLGRDGMNTEAFF; cdr3_nt: TGTGCCAGCAGCCTAGGGAGGGATGGGATGAACACTGAAGCTTTCTTT; j_call: TRBJ1-1; v_call: TRBV7-2; clone_size: NA; d_call: NA; cdr3_length: 16
cdr3_aa: CASSQRAWDTEAFF; cdr3_nt: TGCGCCAGCAGCCAAAGAGCATGGGACACTGAAGCTTTCTTT; j_call: TRBJ1-1; v_call: TRBV4-3; clone_size: NA; d_call: NA; cdr3_length: 14
cdr3_aa: CASSDSSWGEVGNEQFF; cdr3_nt: TGTGCCAGCAGTGACTCGAGTTGGGGGGAGGTCGGCAATGAGCAGTTCTTC; j_call: TRBJ2-1; v_call: TRBV6-4; clone_size: NA; d_call: NA; cdr3_length: 17
cdr3_aa: CAIKEGKEGGSYEQYF; cdr3_nt: TGTGCCATCAAAGAAGGTAAGGAGGGGGGATCCTACGAGCAGTACTTC; j_call: TRBJ2-7; v_call: TRBV10-3; clone_size: few; d_call: NA; cdr3_length: 16
cdr3_aa: CASTGGLAWEQYF; cdr3_nt: TGTGCCAGTACAGGGGGACTAGCGTGGGAGCAGTACTTC; j_call: TRBJ2-7; v_call: TRBV28; clone_size: NA; d_call: TRBD2; cdr3_length: 13
cdr3_aa: CASSLLAGPSGEQYF; cdr3_nt: TGTGCCAGCAGCCTCCTAGCGGGGCCGTCGGGTGAGCAGTACTTC; j_call: TRBJ2-7; v_call: TRBV9; clone_size: NA; d_call: TRBD2; cdr3_length: 15
cdr3_aa: CASSQDWTDYEQYF; cdr3_nt: TGTGCCAGCAGCCAAGATTGGACGGACTACGAGCAGTACTTC; j_call: TRBJ2-7; v_call: TRBV4-2; clone_size: NA; d_call: NA; cdr3_length: 14
cdr3_aa: CASSQSPPGLNTGELFF; cdr3_nt: TGCGCCAGCAGCCAAAGCCCACCAGGCCTAAACACCGGGGAGCTGTTTTTT; j_call: TRBJ2-2; v_call: TRBV4-1; clone_size: NA; d_call: NA; cdr3_length: 17
cdr3_aa: CASSFIAGAIDTQYF; cdr3_nt: TGTGCCAGCAGCTTCATAGCGGGAGCTATAGATACGCAGTATTTT; j_call: TRBJ2-3; v_call: TRBV7-2; clone_size: NA; d_call: TRBD2; cdr3_length: 15
cdr3_aa: CASSYLTDRDRDPEAFF; cdr3_nt: TGTGCCAGCAGCTACCTCACGGACCGGGACAGGGACCCTGAAGCTTTCTTT; j_call: TRBJ1-1; v_call: TRBV11-3; clone_size: NA; d_call: TRBD1; cdr3_length: 17
cdr3_aa: CASSQGALANEKLFF; cdr3_nt: TGCGCCAGCAGTCAGGGAGCCTTAGCTAATGAAAAACTGTTTTTT; j_call: TRBJ1-4; v_call: TRBV23-1; clone_size: NA; d_call: NA; cdr3_length: 15
cdr3_aa: CASSLTGVPYEQYF; cdr3_nt: TGTGCCAGCTCGCTGACAGGGGTACCCTACGAGCAGTACTTC; j_call: TRBJ2-7; v_call: TRBV18; clone_size: NA; d_call: TRBD1; cdr3_length: 14
cdr3_aa: CASSLEGRVETQYF; cdr3_nt: TGTGCCAGCAGCTTGGAGGGCAGGGTCGAGACCCAGTACTTC; j_call: TRBJ2-5; v_call: TRBV5-4; clone_size: NA; d_call: NA; cdr3_length: 14
cdr3_aa: CASGAKRTHRGRTGELFF; cdr3_nt: TGTGCTAGTGGGGCAAAAAGGACCCACAGGGGGCGCACCGGGGAGCTGTTTTTT; j_call: TRBJ2-2; v_call: TRBV12-5; clone_size: NA; d_call: TRBD1; cdr3_length: 18
cdr3_aa: CASSFGQRAGELFF; cdr3_nt: TGTGCCAGTAGTTTCGGTCAAAGGGCCGGGGAGCTGTTTTTT; j_call: TRBJ2-2; v_call: TRBV19; clone_size: NA; d_call: NA; cdr3_length: 14
cdr3_aa: CASSKQGNETQYF; cdr3_nt: TGTGCCAGCAGCAAGCAAGGGAACGAGACCCAGTACTTC; j_call: TRBJ2-5; v_call: TRBV21-1; clone_size: few; d_call: NA; cdr3_length: 13
cdr3_aa: CASSILRAGANVLTF; cdr3_nt: TGTGCCAGTAGTATCCTGAGAGCTGGGGCCAACGTCCTGACTTTC; j_call: TRBJ2-6; v_call: TRBV19; clone_size: NA; d_call: NA; cdr3_length: 15
cdr3_aa: CASSFQGQGAVGYTF; cdr3_nt: TGTGCCAGCAGTTTTCAGGGACAGGGGGCGGTTGGCTACACCTTC; j_call: TRBJ1-2; v_call: TRBV27; clone_size: once; d_call: TRBD1; cdr3_length: 15
cdr3_aa: CASSSPGAPGTGDGWDEQYF; cdr3_nt: TGTGCCAGCAGCTCCCCTGGGGCCCCCGGGACAGGGGATGGATGGGACGAGCAGTACTTC; j_call: TRBJ2-7; v_call: TRBV7-6; clone_size: many; d_call: TRBD1; cdr3_length: 20
cdr3_aa: CASSLSLSSGNTIYF; cdr3_nt: TGTGCCAGCAGCCTTAGTCTTAGCTCTGGAAACACCATATATTTT; j_call: TRBJ1-3; v_call: TRBV11-2; clone_size: NA; d_call: NA; cdr3_length: 15
cdr3_aa: CAWSFGIPPGAFF; cdr3_nt: TGTGCCTGGAGTTTTGGTATACCACCGGGGGCTTTCTTT; j_call: TRBJ1-1; v_call: TRBV30; clone_size: NA; d_call: NA; cdr3_length: 13
cdr3_aa: CASSTRAFTEAFF; cdr3_nt: TGTGCCAGCAGTACTCGAGCTTTCACTGAAGCTTTCTTT; j_call: TRBJ1-1; v_call: TRBV6-6; clone_size: few; d_call: NA; cdr3_length: 13
cdr3_aa: CASSLGVVRERGYNEQFF; cdr3_nt: TGTGCCAGCAGCTTAGGAGTGGTTCGGGAGAGGGGTTACAATGAGCAGTTCTTC; j_call: TRBJ2-1; v_call: TRBV7-2; clone_size: NA; d_call: NA; cdr3_length: 18
cdr3_aa: CASSYMRTAINTEAFF; cdr3_nt: TGTGCCAGCAGTTACATGAGGACTGCTATCAACACTGAAGCTTTCTTT; j_call: TRBJ1-1; v_call: TRBV6-5; clone_size: NA; d_call: NA; cdr3_length: 16
cdr3_aa: CAWSGLGIGNEQFF; cdr3_nt: TGTGCCTGGTCCGGACTAGGTATAGGAAATGAGCAGTTCTTC; j_call: TRBJ2-1; v_call: TRBV30; clone_size: NA; d_call: TRBD2; cdr3_length: 14
cdr3_aa: CASSSRETQYF; cdr3_nt: TGCGCCAGCAGCTCCCGAGAGACCCAGTACTTC; j_call: TRBJ2-5; v_call: TRBV5-1; clone_size: NA; d_call: NA; cdr3_length: 11
cdr3_aa: CASSQDLNGRGRGDYEQYF; cdr3_nt: TGCGCCAGCAGCCAAGATCTGAACGGGAGGGGAAGAGGAGACTACGAGCAGTACTTC; j_call: TRBJ2-7; v_call: TRBV4-1; clone_size: NA; d_call: TRBD2; cdr3_length: 19
cdr3_aa: CASSLVGQQETQYF; cdr3_nt: TGTGCCAGCAGCTTAGTGGGACAGCAAGAGACCCAGTACTTC; j_call: TRBJ2-5; v_call: TRBV7-6; clone_size: NA; d_call: TRBD1; cdr3_length: 14
cdr3_aa: CASTNTLSYEQYF; cdr3_nt: TGTGCCAGCACCAACACCCTCTCCTACGAGCAGTACTTC; j_call: TRBJ2-7; v_call: TRBV5-6; clone_size: NA; d_call: NA; cdr3_length: 13
cdr3_aa: CASSIYMDSGELFF; cdr3_nt: TGTGCCAGCAGCATTTATATGGATAGCGGGGAGCTGTTTTTT; j_call: TRBJ2-2; v_call: TRBV27; clone_size: NA; d_call: NA; cdr3_length: 14
cdr3_aa: CASSKGAAGGRTDTQYF; cdr3_nt: TGTGCCAGTAGTAAGGGGGCAGCGGGAGGACGCACAGATACGCAGTATTTT; j_call: TRBJ2-3; v_call: TRBV19; clone_size: NA; d_call: TRBD2; cdr3_length: 17
cdr3_aa: CASSLTPRNIQYF; cdr3_nt: TGTGCCAGCAGCCTCACTCCACGGAACATTCAGTACTTC; j_call: TRBJ2-4; v_call: TRBV5-4; clone_size: few; d_call: NA; cdr3_length: 13